Listed below are T cell receptor beta chains from one sample, sequenced in a study of cytomegalovirus exposure and HLA in healthy donors. Libraries were prepared by immunoSEQ multiplex PCR; TCRdb keeps only in-frame clonotypes and omits some of them. In the table there are some 96,000 clones, around 77% of which are singletons. Input material: PBMCs. The receptors here all came from a female donor in good health and CMV-seronegative. Each CDR3 is given with its conserved first and last residue. Each record gives: CDR3 length, V gene, D gene, clone size, J gene, CDR3 DNA, CDR3 protein. The D gene is left open where the match is weak. Clone size is not always given. Where it is, it says once, few, many or a class for expanded clones.

cdr3_length: 16
v_call: TRBV4-3
d_call: TRBD1
clone_size: NA
j_call: TRBJ1-2
cdr3_nt: TGCGCCAGCAGCCCGAGGGGGCAGGTCCCGTCATATGGCTACACCTTC
cdr3_aa: CASSPRGQVPSYGYTF

cdr3_length: 11
v_call: TRBV29-1
d_call: NA
clone_size: NA
j_call: TRBJ2-1
cdr3_nt: TGCAGCGCCTCAGGGGCTTTTGAGCAGTTCTTC
cdr3_aa: CSASGAFEQFF

cdr3_length: 17
v_call: TRBV7-9
d_call: TRBD2
clone_size: NA
j_call: TRBJ2-5
cdr3_nt: TGTGCCAGCAGCTTAAAGGGTAGCGGGGGGCCGAAAGAGACCCAGTACTTC
cdr3_aa: CASSLKGSGGPKETQYF

cdr3_length: 15
v_call: TRBV11-2
d_call: TRBD2
clone_size: few
j_call: TRBJ2-7
cdr3_nt: TGTGCCAGCAGCTCAGCGGGGGGTCGCTCCTACGAGCAGTACTTC
cdr3_aa: CASSSAGGRSYEQYF

cdr3_length: 13
v_call: TRBV19
d_call: NA
clone_size: once
j_call: TRBJ1-1
cdr3_nt: TGTGCCAGTAGCTCGACAGGAAACACTGAAGCTTTCTTT
cdr3_aa: CASSSTGNTEAFF

cdr3_length: 13
v_call: TRBV12-5
d_call: NA
clone_size: NA
j_call: TRBJ2-3
cdr3_nt: TGTGCTAGTGGTTTTCACCAGGGAGATACGCAGTATTTT
cdr3_aa: CASGFHQGDTQYF

cdr3_length: 17
v_call: TRBV6-1
d_call: NA
clone_size: NA
j_call: TRBJ1-5
cdr3_nt: TGTGCCAGCAGTGAAGCCGCAGAATACTATAGCAATCAGCCCCAGCATTTT
cdr3_aa: CASSEAAEYYSNQPQHF

cdr3_length: 15
v_call: TRBV4-1
d_call: TRBD1
clone_size: NA
j_call: TRBJ1-3
cdr3_nt: TGCGCCAGCAGCCTGCAGGGGGAATTTGGAAACACCATATATTTT
cdr3_aa: CASSLQGEFGNTIYF

cdr3_length: 14
v_call: TRBV7-7
d_call: NA
clone_size: NA
j_call: TRBJ2-5
cdr3_nt: TGTGCTAGCAGCTTAGATACTATTCAAGAGACCCAGTACTTC
cdr3_aa: CASSLDTIQETQYF

cdr3_length: 16
v_call: TRBV7-2
d_call: NA
clone_size: NA
j_call: TRBJ1-1
cdr3_nt: TGTGCCAGCAGCTTCAGATCAGGGCTAGGTAACACTGAAGCTTTCTTT
cdr3_aa: CASSFRSGLGNTEAFF